This T cell receptor (beta chain) was recorded in a study of cytomegalovirus exposure and HLA in healthy donors. Overall study context: Genotyping showed 75% to 90% of over 350 donors falling in the Caucasian-associated ancestry cluster.

The CDR3 runs 12 residues. V lost 4 bases and J 9 bases, leaving 12 bases between the germline ends. Germline CDR1 reads SEHNR; CDR2 reads FQNEAQ (reference sequence). Likely unrecorded immune exposures existed in these nominally healthy donors. The PCR used 60 Vbeta and 13 Jbeta primers. Using immunoSEQ multiplex PCR, the repertoire was profiled, and TCRdb retains in-frame clones only, with some absent. The repertoire holds 100,000 to 150,000 clones, with under 85% as singletons. Material: PBMCs. The TCR sequence derives from a boy between 10 and 17 years old in good health and CMV-seronegative. The chain is built from TRBV7-9 and TRBJ1-2; TRBD1 might be the D (6 bases). CDR3 sequence reads: CASSSGGRSYTF. The DNA of the CDR3 is TGTGCCAGCAGCTCCGGGGGGCGGAGCTACACCTTC.